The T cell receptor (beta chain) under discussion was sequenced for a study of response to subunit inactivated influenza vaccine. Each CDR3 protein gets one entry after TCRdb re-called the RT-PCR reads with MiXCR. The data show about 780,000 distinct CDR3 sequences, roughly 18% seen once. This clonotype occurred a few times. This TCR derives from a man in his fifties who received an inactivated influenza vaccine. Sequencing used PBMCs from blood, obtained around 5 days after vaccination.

The CDR3 DNA follows: TGTGCCATCAGTCAGGCGGTACAAGAGACCCAGTACTTC. Translated, it gives CAISQAVQETQYF. The chain couples TRBV10-3 to TRBJ2-5; D gene ambiguous. Germline CDR1 is ENHRY and CDR2 is SYGVKD. The V and J ends lost 5 bases and 2 bases respectively, with 9 bases between them. The CDR3 has 13 residues.